The next 17 T cell receptor beta chains were all read from a single sample in a study of monozygotic twins with inflammatory bowel disease. No DNA is given; TCRdb re-called the 5' RACE reads and lists each CDR3 protein once. The table for this sample gives around 400,000 distinct CDR3 sequences. The sequencing sample was made of blood. The origin of the receptors is a human donor with ulcerative colitis or Crohn's disease, or a healthy co-twin of an affected twin (not recorded which).

V is TRBV28 and J is TRBJ2-5; TCRdb returns TRBD2, unconfirmable since there is no DNA. Per germline, CDR1 MDHEN and CDR2 SYDVKM. The CDR3 spans 13 residues. This chain's CDR3 is CASRGTTRGTQYF.

The chain couples TRBV7-2 to TRBJ1-6; TCRdb's D call of TRBD1 is untestable without DNA. In germline, CDR1 is SGHTA, CDR2 FQGNSA. This CDR3 is built from 16 residues. The CDR3 loop is CASSFHTGRGDSPLRF.

The CDR3 sequence: CASSVGGNPSGNTIYF. The genes are TRBV9 and TRBJ1-3. The CDR3 sequence is 16 residues long. Germline lookup yields CDR1 SGDLS and CDR2 YYNGEE. Supplemented by reference TRBV9 and TRBJ1-3, the full variable domain reads DSGVTQTPKHLITATGQRVTLRCSPRSGDLSVYWYQQSLDQGLQFLIQYYNGEERAKGNILERFSAQQFPDLHSELNLSSLELGDSALYFCASSVGGNPSGNTIYFGEGSWLTVV.

The CDR3 loop is CASDSKRGTYEQYF. This rearrangement joins TRBV6-2 or TRBV6-3 to TRBJ2-7; TCRdb indicates TRBD2, and absent DNA this call remains unverified. The CDR3 covers 14 residues. From germline, CDR1 is MNHEY and CDR2 SVGEGT.

The chain employs TRBV20-1 and TRBJ2-5. CDR3 length: 13 amino acids. Germline CDR1 DFQATT, CDR2 SNEGSKA (reference sequence). The CDR3 protein is CSAGYRGSETQYF.

This rearrangement joins TRBV27 to TRBJ2-7; TCRdb's D call of TRBD1 is untestable without DNA. The CDR3 consists of 14 residues. The germline V gene has CDR1 MNHEY and CDR2 SMNVEV (reference sequence). CDR3 loop: CASSLSRGVHEQYF.

The chain recombines TRBV12-3 or TRBV12-4 with TRBJ2-2. This CDR3 region has 12 residues. Here the CDR3 reads CASSLSYRELFF.

The chain is built from TRBV19 and TRBJ2-1. The CDR3 loop spans 11 amino acids. Per the germline V gene, CDR1 is LNHDA and CDR2 is SQIVND (reference sequence). CDR3: CASGLFYEQFF.

The chain couples TRBV19 to TRBJ2-1. The germline gives CDR1 LNHDA, CDR2 SQIVND (reference sequence). This CDR3 has 12 amino acids. CDR3 in amino acids: CASSTSINEQFF.

The J gene is TRBJ2-5, the V gene TRBV24-1; without DNA, the TCRdb call of TRBD2 cannot be checked. Germline V gene sequence: CDR1 KGHDR, CDR2 SFDVKD. The CDR3 runs to 18 residues. The chain's CDR3 is CATSGLAGGPGDGETQYF.

The chain uses TRBV20-1 and TRBJ2-3; no DNA is available, so the TRBD2 call from TCRdb remains unchecked. Germline V lookup: CDR1 DFQATT, CDR2 SNEGSKA (reference sequence). CDR3 length equals 15 residues. The CDR3: CSVPNLARSTDTQYF.

V is TRBV20-1 and J is TRBJ1-1. Germline V lookup: CDR1 DFQATT, CDR2 SNEGSKA (reference sequence). The CDR3 has 12 residues. The CDR3 sequence: CSASWMNTEAFF.

The chain carries TRBV6-1 and TRBJ2-2; the D call of TRBD1 rests on TCRdb alone, since no DNA is present to check it. This CDR3 is built from 19 residues. Germline values: CDR1 MNHNS, CDR2 SASEGT. CDR3: CASRPQPGRSDWRTGELFF.

V and J are TRBV24-1 and TRBJ2-7. The CDR3 spans 12 residues. Germline-derived CDR1 and CDR2 are KGHDR and SFDVKD. CDR3 sequence reads: CATSDGTYEQYF.

The rearrangement joins TRBV3-1 to TRBJ1-6; TCRdb names TRBD1, which stays unverified in the absence of DNA. Germline V gene lookup returns CDR1 LGHDT and CDR2 YNNKEL (reference sequence). This CDR3 is 15 amino acids long. This CDR3 reads CASSQGGTEYSPLHF.

V usage is TRBV20-1 and J usage is TRBJ2-1; TCRdb designates TRBD2, a call that cannot be tested without DNA. Germline assignment: CDR1 DFQATT and CDR2 SNEGSKA (reference sequence). This CDR3 region has 18 residues. The CDR3 protein is CSARPPTTLSSSYNEQFF.

V gene TRBV7-2 combines with J gene TRBJ2-7; checking the TCRdb D call of TRBD2 is not possible without DNA. Per the germline V gene, CDR1 is SGHTA and CDR2 is FQGNSA. CDR3 size: 17 residues. The chain's CDR3 is CASSLKLREKVRDEQYF.